This paragraph reports one T cell receptor (beta chain). What it binds is unknown. A second PCR, run for about 6 to 11 cycles, used a sample-barcoded 5' primer plus a J-beta primer mix. From the 5' RACE reads, TCRdb called clonotypes with MiXCR, one entry per CDR3 protein. The sample holds under 2,000,000 distinct CDR3 sequences, around half seen once. This specimen belongs to a study of blood T cells in healthy people across ages. Study-level findings and limits: Possibly, changes in expanded clonotypes were confounded because donor CMV status was unknown.

No fewer than 5 micrograms of total RNA were isolated from every sample. J was trimmed by 9 bases and V by 5 bases; bases with no gene match: 10. Germline loops: CDR1 MNHNY, CDR2 SVGAGI (reference sequence). The CDR3 runs 15 residues. The sample taken for sequencing was blood. This sequence joins TRBV6-6 and TRBJ1-6; 7 nucleotides match TRBD1. The TCR was taken from a middle-aged woman in good health. The CDR3 region is CASSPKTGVPSPLHF. The CDR3 DNA reads as TGTGCCAGCAGTCCGAAAACAGGGGTCCCTTCACCCCTCCACTTT.